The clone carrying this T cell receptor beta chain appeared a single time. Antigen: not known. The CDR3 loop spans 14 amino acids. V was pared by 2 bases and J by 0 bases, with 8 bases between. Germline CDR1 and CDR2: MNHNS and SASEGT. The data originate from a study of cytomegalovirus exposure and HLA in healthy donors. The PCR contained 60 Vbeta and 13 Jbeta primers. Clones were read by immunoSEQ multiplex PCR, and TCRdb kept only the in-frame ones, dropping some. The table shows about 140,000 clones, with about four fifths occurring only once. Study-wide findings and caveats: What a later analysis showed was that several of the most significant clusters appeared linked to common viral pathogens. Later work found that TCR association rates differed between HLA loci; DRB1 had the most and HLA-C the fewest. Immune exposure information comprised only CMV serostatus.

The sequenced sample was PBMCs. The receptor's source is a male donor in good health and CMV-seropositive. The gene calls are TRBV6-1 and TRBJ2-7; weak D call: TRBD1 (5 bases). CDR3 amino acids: CASSERGSSYEQYF. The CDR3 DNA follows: TGTGCCAGCAGTGAAAGGGGAAGCTCCTACGAGCAGTACTTC.